The 17 T cell receptor beta chains presented below share a single source sample, sequenced in a study of beta chain features in type 1 diabetes. TCRB transcripts that were expressed got sequenced, as all of the isolated RNA had been reverse transcribed. Only in-frame clones appear in the TCRdb table, and some are missing; sequencing was by immunoSEQ multiplex PCR. Counted here are approximately 330,000 clones, approximately 9.9% occurring once; the ten biggest clones make up over 0.015%. The source material was naive CD4+ T cells from blood. The receptors originated from a woman aged 25 to 39 in good health.

The chain links TRBV2 to TRBJ1-1, with a tentative D call TRBD1 (6 bases). V was shortened by 6 bases and J by 4 bases, with 12 bases between the two germline ends. The length of the CDR3 is 13 residues. Germline CDR1 and CDR2: SNHLY and FYNNEI. CDR3 sequence: CASREQGPTEAFF. The DNA of the CDR3 is TGTGCCAGCAGGGAACAGGGTCCCACTGAAGCTTTCTTT.

This chain connects TRBV18 to TRBJ2-5; D may be TRBD2 (5 bases). Trimming took off 5 bases at V and 5 bases at J, with 15 bases between the two ends. The CDR3 is made up of 14 amino acids. The germline CDR1 and CDR2 sequences are KGHSH and LQKENI. The CDR3 region has the DNA TGTGCCAGCTCAGCCGGGGTACAGCCGGAGACCCAGTACTTC. Its protein product is CASSAGVQPETQYF.

V usage is TRBV7-9 and J usage is TRBJ2-3, with D unresolved. CDR1 is SEHNR and CDR2 is FQNEAQ in the germline V gene (reference sequence). The CDR3 spans 12 residues. V was trimmed by 3 bases and J by 5 bases, leaving 6 bases between them. The CDR3: CASSFDLDTQYF. As DNA, the CDR3 is TGTGCCAGCAGCTTCGACTTAGATACGCAGTATTTT. The variable domain in full, completed from reference TRBV7-9 and TRBJ2-3, reads DTGVSQNPRHKITKRGQNVTFRCDPISEHNRLYWYRQTLGQGPEFLTYFQNEAQLEKSRLLSDRFSAERPKGSFSTLEIQRTEQGDSAMYLCASSFDLDTQYFGPGTRLTVL.

This clone has only a few counts. V usage is TRBV18 and J usage is TRBJ1-5; the match to TRBD1 covers 7 bases. V shed 4 bases and J 4 bases; nucleotides not matched to a gene: 7. The CDR3 consists of 15 residues. In germline, CDR1 is KGHSH, CDR2 LQKENI. DNA for the CDR3: TGTGCCAGCTCACGTACAGGGGAAGGTAATCAGCCCCAGCATTTT. It codes for CASSRTGEGNQPQHF.

This clone showed up just a few times. The gene calls are TRBV28 and TRBJ2-7; possibly TRBD1 for D (5 bases). Germline CDR1 MDHEN, CDR2 SYDVKM. V was pared by 0 bases and J by 1 base, with 10 bases between. The CDR3 totals 15 residues. The CDR3 here is CASSLWVQESYEQYF. CDR3 bases: TGTGCCAGCAGTTTATGGGTACAGGAGTCCTACGAGCAGTACTTC.

This clone was counted only a few times. Other DNA sequences in this sample translate to the same CDR3. The gene calls are TRBV28 and TRBJ2-7, with 14 bases that match TRBD2. Per the germline V gene, CDR1 is MDHEN and CDR2 is SYDVKM. This CDR3 is built from 15 residues. After removal of 2 bases from V and 3 bases from J, the junction contained 0 bases not matched to a gene. The CDR3 loop reads CASSLGTSGSYEQYF. CDR3 sequence (DNA): TGTGCCAGCAGTTTAGGGACTAGCGGGAGCTACGAGCAGTACTTC.

V gene TRBV29-1 combines with J gene TRBJ2-5; the D gene is possibly TRBD2 (5 bases). TRBJ2-7 explains the end of the DNA better; the J call may be wrong. Germline V gene lookup returns CDR1 SQVTM and CDR2 ANQGSEA. The CDR3 totals 12 residues. As DNA, the CDR3 is TGCAGCGTCCAGCGGAGCTCCTACGAGCAGTACTTC. Its translation is CSVQRSSYEQYF.

This clone was seen a few times. The chain has TRBV7-3 and TRBJ1-1; TRBD1 is a possible D gene (5 bases). Looked up from germline, CDR1 is SGHTA and CDR2 is FQGTGA. V was shortened by 4 bases and J by 4 bases, with 10 bases between the two germline ends. This CDR3 spans 13 amino acids. The CDR3 nucleotides are TGTGCCAGCAGCTCAGGGATGGGCACTGAAGCTTTCTTT. Translating gives CASSSGMGTEAFF. The entire variable domain, with the rest obtained from reference TRBV7-3 and TRBJ1-1, is as follows: GAGVSQTPSNKVTEKGKYVELRCDPISGHTALYWYRQSLGQGPEFLIYFQGTGAADDSGLPNDRFFAVRPEGSVSTLKIQRTERGDSAVYLCASSSGMGTEAFFGQGTRLTVV.

This chain joins TRBV9 and TRBJ2-3; weak D call: TRBD2 (6 bases). The V end was cut by 4 bases, the J end by 3 bases, with 18 bases between. CDR1 SGDLS and CDR2 YYNGEE come from the germline V gene. The CDR3 sequence is 16 residues long. The CDR3 coding sequence is TGTGCCAGCAGCCTAACCCCGGGGGATGGGACAGATACGCAGTATTTT. As protein: CASSLTPGDGTDTQYF.

V usage is TRBV7-8 and J usage is TRBJ2-1, with D uncertain. Germline V gene lookup returns CDR1 SGHVS and CDR2 FQNEAQ. This CDR3 is 12 amino acids long. The V end was cut by 2 bases, the J end by 8 bases, with 7 bases between. The CDR3 DNA follows: TGTGCCAGCAGCTTAATAAGCGATGAGCAGTTCTTC. This sequence encodes CASSLISDEQFF.

This clone was counted only a few times. The chain links TRBV5-1 to TRBJ1-3; D remains ambiguous. CDR1 and CDR2 from the germline V gene are SGHRS and YFSETQ. Deletions cut 3 bases from V and 0 bases from J, with 7 bases between. CDR3 length: 14 amino acids. The CDR3 region is CASSSASSGNTIYF. The CDR3 DNA is TGCGCCAGCAGCTCTGCCAGCTCTGGAAACACCATATATTTT.

The genes are TRBV21-1 and TRBJ2-1; TRBD2, as called in the table, went unchecked against the DNA. TRBV21-1 is a pseudogene. This CDR3 has 15 residues. CDR3 amino acids: CASSKCGSSYNEQFF. CDR3 nucleotide sequence: TGTGCCAGCAGCAAATGCGGGAGCTCCTACAATGAGCAGTTCTTC.

The J gene is TRBJ2-7, the V gene TRBV4-3; TRBD2 matches 15 bases. Germline V gene data show CDR1 as LGHNA and CDR2 as YSLEER. The length of the CDR3 is 16 residues. Trimming at V came to 6 bases and at J to 3 bases, leaving 6 bases not matched to a gene. The CDR3: CASSLGLAGGGYEQYF. CDR3 coding DNA: TGCGCCAGCAGTCTCGGACTAGCGGGAGGGGGCTACGAGCAGTACTTC.

This clone was seen more than once but under ten times. This sequence joins TRBV9 and TRBJ2-1; tentative D call: TRBD1 (5 bases). The CDR3 consists of 15 residues. V was cut by 0 bases and J by 9 bases, with 16 bases left in between. Germline CDR1 reads SGDLS; CDR2 reads YYNGEE. The CDR3 DNA sequence: TGTGCCAGCAGCGTAGGGCCCCACGATAGGGGTGAGCAGTTCTTC. Amino acids: CASSVGPHDRGEQFF.

The chain couples TRBV9 to TRBJ1-3, with 7 bases matching TRBD1. The CDR3 length is 16 residues. Germline V lookup: CDR1 SGDLS, CDR2 YYNGEE. Unmatched junction bases numbered 7, after V lost 4 bases and J lost 0 bases. The CDR3 DNA reads TGTGCCAGCAGCTTCCAGGACAGGACCTCTGGAAACACCATATATTTT. Its protein product is CASSFQDRTSGNTIYF.

This sequence joins TRBV27 and TRBJ2-7; D ambiguous. Trimming removed 4 bases from V and 5 bases from J, with 15 bases in between. Germline assignment: CDR1 MNHEY and CDR2 SMNVEV (reference sequence). CDR3 length: 14 residues. The CDR3 protein is CASSYGRINNEQYF. CDR3 coding DNA: TGTGCCAGCAGTTATGGCCGTATCAATAACGAGCAGTACTTC.

The chain carries TRBV27 and TRBJ1-2; 10 bases match TRBD1. This CDR3 is built from 16 residues. V lost 6 bases to trimming and J lost 5 bases; unmatched junction nucleotides: 12. Germline CDR1 reads MNHEY; CDR2 reads SMNVEV (reference sequence). CDR3 coding DNA: TGTGCCAGCAGAGGGACAGGGGCCGGTCTGGGGTATGGCTACACCTTC. It specifies CASRGTGAGLGYGYTF.